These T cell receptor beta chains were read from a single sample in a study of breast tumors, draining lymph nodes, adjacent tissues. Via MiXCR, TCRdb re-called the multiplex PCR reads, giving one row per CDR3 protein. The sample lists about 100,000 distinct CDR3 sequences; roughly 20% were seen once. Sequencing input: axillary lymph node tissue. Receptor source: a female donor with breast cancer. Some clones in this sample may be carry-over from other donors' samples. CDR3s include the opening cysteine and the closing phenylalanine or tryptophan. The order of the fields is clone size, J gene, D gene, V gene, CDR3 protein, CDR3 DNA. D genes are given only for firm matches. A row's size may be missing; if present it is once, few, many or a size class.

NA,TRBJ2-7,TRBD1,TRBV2,CASSVSITGGEEYEQYF,TGTGCCAGCAGTGTCTCGATTACAGGGGGCGAGGAGTACGAGCAGTACTTC
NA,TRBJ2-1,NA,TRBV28,CASTYRDEQFF,TGTGCCAGCACCTATCGGGATGAGCAGTTCTTC
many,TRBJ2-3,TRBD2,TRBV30,CAWSATSGRTDTQYF,TGTGCCTGGAGCGCCACTAGCGGGCGCACAGATACGCAGTATTTT
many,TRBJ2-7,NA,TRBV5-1,CASSPRAPSYEQYF,TGCGCCAGCAGCCCCCGGGCCCCATCCTACGAGCAGTACTTC
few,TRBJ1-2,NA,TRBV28,CASSFSDGGYGYTF,TGTGCCAGCAGTTTTAGCGATGGGGGCTATGGCTACACCTTC
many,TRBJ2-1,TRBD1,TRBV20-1,CSALDRGTYNEQFF,TGCAGTGCATTGGACAGGGGCACCTACAATGAGCAGTTCTTC
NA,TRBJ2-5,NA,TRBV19,CASSIPQETQYF,TGTGCCAGTAGTATCCCCCAAGAGACCCAGTACTTC
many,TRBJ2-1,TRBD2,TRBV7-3,CASSLKGLVNEQFF,TGTGCCAGCAGCTTAAAGGGACTAGTTAATGAGCAGTTCTTC
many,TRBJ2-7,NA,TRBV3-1,CASSSFEPHEQYF,TGTGCCAGCAGCTCATTCGAGCCACACGAGCAGTACTTC
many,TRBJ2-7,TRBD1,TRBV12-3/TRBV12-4,CASSPGTGGVYEQYF,TGTGCCAGCAGCCCCGGGACAGGGGGAGTCTACGAGCAGTACTTC
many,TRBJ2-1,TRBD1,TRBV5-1,CASSLGVGTGNEQFF,TGCGCCAGCAGCTTGGGGGTGGGGACAGGCAATGAGCAGTTCTTC
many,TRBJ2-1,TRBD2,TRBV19,CASTSGRASYNEQFF,TGTGCCAGCACTAGCGGGAGGGCCTCCTACAATGAGCAGTTCTTC
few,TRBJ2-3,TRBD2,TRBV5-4,CASSTSGRASDTQYF,TGTGCCAGCAGTACCAGCGGGAGGGCCTCGGATACGCAGTATTTT
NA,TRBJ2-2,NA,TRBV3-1,CASSQDPGGTGELFF,TGTGCCAGCAGCCAAGATCCAGGGGGGACCGGGGAGCTGTTTTTT
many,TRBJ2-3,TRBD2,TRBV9,CASSEGLAGAPDTQYF,TGTGCCAGCAGCGAGGGACTAGCGGGAGCCCCAGATACGCAGTATTTT
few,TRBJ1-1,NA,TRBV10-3,CAIKAGGSTEAFF,TGTGCCATCAAGGCGGGTGGAAGCACTGAAGCTTTCTTT
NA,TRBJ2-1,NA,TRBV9,CASSVAGNNEQFF,TGTGCCAGCAGCGTAGCTGGAAACAATGAGCAGTTCTTC
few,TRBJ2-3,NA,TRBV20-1,CSARRQALGTQYF,TGCAGTGCTAGACGTCAGGCCTTAGGTACGCAGTATTTT
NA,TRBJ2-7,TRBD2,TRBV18,CASSLGRGAYEQYF,TGTGCCAGCTCCCTCGGGAGGGGTGCCTACGAGCAGTACTTC
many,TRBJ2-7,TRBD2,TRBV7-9,CASSRTSGSYEQYF,TGTGCCAGCAGCCGGACTAGCGGGAGTTACGAGCAGTACTTC
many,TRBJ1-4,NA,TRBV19,CASSSPLGLRFNEKLFF,TGTGCCAGTAGTAGCCCTCTTGGACTACGCTTCAATGAAAAACTGTTTTTT
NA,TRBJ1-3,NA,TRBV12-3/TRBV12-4,CASSADGRATIYF,TGTGCCAGCAGCGCTGACGGGCGGGCCACCATATATTTT
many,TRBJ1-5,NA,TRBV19,CASSTLRDLRPQHF,TGTGCCAGTAGTACTCTCAGGGATTTAAGGCCCCAGCATTTT
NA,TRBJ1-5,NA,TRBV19,CASKTGDKPQHF,TGTGCCAGTAAAACGGGGGATAAGCCCCAGCATTTT
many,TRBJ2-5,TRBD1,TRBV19,CASSIGTGVETQYF,TGTGCCAGTAGTATTGGCACAGGGGTAGAGACCCAGTACTTC
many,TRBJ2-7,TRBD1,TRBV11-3,CASSLHAGGEQYF,TGTGCCAGCAGCTTGCATGCAGGGGGAGAGCAGTACTTC
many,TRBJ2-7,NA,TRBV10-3,CAISDRPYEQYF,TGTGCCATCAGTGACCGTCCCTACGAGCAGTACTTC
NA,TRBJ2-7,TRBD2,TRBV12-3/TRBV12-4,CASSQGLAGALSYEQYF,TGTGCCAGCAGTCAAGGACTAGCGGGGGCCCTCTCCTACGAGCAGTACTTC
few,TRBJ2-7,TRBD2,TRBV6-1,CASSGAFGTSGRYEQYF,TGTGCCAGCAGTGGAGCGTTCGGGACTAGCGGGAGGTACGAGCAGTACTTC
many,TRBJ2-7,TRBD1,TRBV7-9,CASSFGQGGEQYF,TGTGCCAGCAGCTTTGGACAGGGTGGCGAGCAGTACTTC
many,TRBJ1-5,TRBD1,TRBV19,CASSIDRQGAIQPQHF,TGTGCCAGTAGTATAGATCGGCAGGGGGCGATTCAGCCCCAGCATTTT
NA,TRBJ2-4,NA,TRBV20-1,CSASDGRPAKNIQYF,TGCAGTGCTAGCGATGGGAGACCAGCCAAAAACATTCAGTACTTC
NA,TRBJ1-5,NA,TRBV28,CASSPQGGQQPQHF,TGTGCCAGCAGTCCCCAAGGGGGGCAACAGCCCCAGCATTTT
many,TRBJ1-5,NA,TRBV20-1,CSASYLDRNQPQHF,TGCAGTGCTTCGTACCTTGACAGAAATCAGCCCCAGCATTTT
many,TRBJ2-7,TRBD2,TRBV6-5,CASSSRRPGLTSYEQYF,TGTGCCAGCAGTTCACGCCGTCCGGGACTAACCTCCTACGAGCAGTACTTC
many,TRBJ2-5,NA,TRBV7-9,CASSLGAGGSYQETQYF,TGTGCCAGCAGCTTAGGGGCCGGAGGGTCTTACCAGGAGACCCAGTACTTC
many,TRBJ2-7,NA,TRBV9,CASSGRTVGYEQYF,TGTGCCAGCAGCGGCCGGACTGTGGGCTACGAGCAGTACTTC
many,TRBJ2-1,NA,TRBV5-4,CASSRRGTDYNEQFF,TGTGCCAGCAGCCGACGCGGGACTGACTACAATGAGCAGTTCTTC
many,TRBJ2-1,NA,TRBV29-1,CSVVGLVYNEQFF,TGCAGCGTTGTAGGTTTAGTCTACAATGAGCAGTTCTTC
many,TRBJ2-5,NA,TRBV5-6,CASSLPRGDSETQYF,TGTGCCAGCAGCTTGCCCAGGGGAGATTCGGAGACCCAGTACTTC
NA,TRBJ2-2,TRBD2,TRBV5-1,CASSSGGKGELFF,TGCGCCAGCAGCTCGGGAGGAAAAGGGGAGCTGTTTTTT
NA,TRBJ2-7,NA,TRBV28,CASSLPSYEQYF,TGTGCCAGCAGCCTACCTTCCTACGAGCAGTACTTC
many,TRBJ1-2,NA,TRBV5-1,CASSTGTLEGYTF,TGCGCCAGCAGCACCGGGACGTTGGAGGGCTACACCTTC
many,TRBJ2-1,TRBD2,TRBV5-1,CASSPDIAGGPGEQFF,TGCGCCAGCAGCCCCGATATAGCGGGGGGGCCGGGAGAGCAGTTCTTC
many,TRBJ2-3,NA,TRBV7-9,CASSPLAPFTQYF,TGTGCCAGCAGCCCCCTTGCCCCTTTCACGCAGTATTTT
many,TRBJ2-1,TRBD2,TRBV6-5,CASSSTGGAYNEQFF,TGTGCCAGCAGTTCCACCGGGGGGGCTTACAATGAGCAGTTCTTC
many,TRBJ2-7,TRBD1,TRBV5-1,CASSLGQGWGPYEQYF,TGCGCCAGCAGCTTGGGACAGGGCTGGGGGCCTTACGAGCAGTACTTC
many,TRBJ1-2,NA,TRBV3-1,CASSQGGRGYTF,TGTGCCAGCAGCCAAGGGGGCCGTGGCTACACCTTC
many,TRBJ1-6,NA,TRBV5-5,CASSHRDANRLPLHF,TGTGCCAGCAGCCACCGGGACGCTAATAGACTCCCCCTCCACTTT
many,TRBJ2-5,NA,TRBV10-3,CAISEGRYQETQYF,TGTGCCATCAGTGAGGGCAGATACCAAGAGACCCAGTACTTC
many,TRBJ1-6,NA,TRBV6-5,CASSYSTPNSPLHF,TGTGCCAGCAGTTACTCGACCCCTAATTCACCCCTCCACTTT
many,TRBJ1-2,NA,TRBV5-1,CASIKGNYGYTF,TGCGCCAGCATAAAGGGCAACTATGGCTACACCTTC
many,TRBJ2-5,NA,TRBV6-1,CASIGVRGAAETQYF,TGTGCCAGCATAGGAGTCAGGGGGGCGGCGGAGACCCAGTACTTC
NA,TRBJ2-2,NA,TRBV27,CASSRLSPWQGNTGELFF,TGTGCCAGCAGCCGTTTAAGCCCGTGGCAGGGGAACACCGGGGAGCTGTTTTTT
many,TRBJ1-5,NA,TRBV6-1,CASNRRGSNQPQHF,TGTGCCAGCAACCGCAGGGGTAGCAATCAGCCCCAGCATTTT